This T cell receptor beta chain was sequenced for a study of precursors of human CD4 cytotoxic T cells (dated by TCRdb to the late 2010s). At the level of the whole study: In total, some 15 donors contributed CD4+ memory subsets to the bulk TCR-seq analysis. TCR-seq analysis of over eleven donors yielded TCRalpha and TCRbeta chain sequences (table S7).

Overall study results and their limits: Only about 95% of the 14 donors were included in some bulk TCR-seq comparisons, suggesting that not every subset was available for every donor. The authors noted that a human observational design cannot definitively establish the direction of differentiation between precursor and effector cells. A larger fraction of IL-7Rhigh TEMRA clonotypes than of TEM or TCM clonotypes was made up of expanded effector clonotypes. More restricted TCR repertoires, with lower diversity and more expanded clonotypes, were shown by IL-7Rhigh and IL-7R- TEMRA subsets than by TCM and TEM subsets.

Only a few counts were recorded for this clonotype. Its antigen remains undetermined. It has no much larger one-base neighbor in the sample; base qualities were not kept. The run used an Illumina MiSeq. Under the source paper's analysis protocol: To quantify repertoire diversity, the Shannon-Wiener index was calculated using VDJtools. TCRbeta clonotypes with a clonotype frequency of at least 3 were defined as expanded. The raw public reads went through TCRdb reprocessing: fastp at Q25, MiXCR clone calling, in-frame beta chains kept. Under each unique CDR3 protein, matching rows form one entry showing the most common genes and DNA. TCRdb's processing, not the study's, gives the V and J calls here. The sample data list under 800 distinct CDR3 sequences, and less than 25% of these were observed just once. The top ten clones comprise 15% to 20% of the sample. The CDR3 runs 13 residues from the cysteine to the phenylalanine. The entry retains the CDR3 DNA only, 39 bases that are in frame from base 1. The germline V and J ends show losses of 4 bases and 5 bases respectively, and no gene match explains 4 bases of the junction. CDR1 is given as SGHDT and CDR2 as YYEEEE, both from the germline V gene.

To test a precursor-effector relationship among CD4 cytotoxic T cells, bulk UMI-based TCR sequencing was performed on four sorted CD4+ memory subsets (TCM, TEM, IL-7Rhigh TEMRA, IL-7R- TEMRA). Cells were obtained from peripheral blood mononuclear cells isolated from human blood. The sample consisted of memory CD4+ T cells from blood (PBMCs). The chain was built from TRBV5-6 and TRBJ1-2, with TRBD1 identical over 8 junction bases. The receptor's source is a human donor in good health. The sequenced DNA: TGTGCCAGCAGCCGTACAGGGGGATATGGCTACACCTTC. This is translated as CASSRTGGYGYTF.